The rows below give T cell receptor beta chains drawn from one sample of a study of cytomegalovirus exposure and HLA in healthy donors. The repertoire was sequenced with immunoSEQ multiplex PCR; TCRdb's copy has only in-frame clones and lacks some. The sample has about 190,000 clones, approximately 11% seen once; the top ten hold 7.8%. Sequencing was done on a sample of PBMCs. Receptors originate from a middle-aged man in good health and CMV-seropositive. The conserved cysteine and the conserved F or W are not part of the CDR3 here.

CDR3 protein: ASSQGTGGSDQY; J gene: TRBJ2-7; CDR3 length: 12; V gene: TRBV5-1
CDR3 protein: ASSFSGNYGYT; J gene: TRBJ1-2; CDR3 length: 11; V gene: TRBV27
CDR3 protein: ASRAGTGGQPQH; J gene: TRBJ1-5; CDR3 length: 12; V gene: TRBV6-1
CDR3 protein: ASSAETDSYNSPLH; J gene: TRBJ1-6; CDR3 length: 14; V gene: TRBV9
CDR3 protein: ASSRDRPNEKLF; J gene: TRBJ1-4; CDR3 length: 12; V gene: TRBV5-1
CDR3 protein: ASRPEGGQVEEQY; J gene: TRBJ2-7; CDR3 length: 13; V gene: TRBV5-1
CDR3 protein: ASSAIGTAGNTIY; J gene: TRBJ1-3; CDR3 length: 13; V gene: TRBV9
CDR3 protein: ASRRAGGPYNEQF; J gene: TRBJ2-1; CDR3 length: 13; V gene: TRBV7-8
CDR3 protein: ASSLSGGADEQY; J gene: .; CDR3 length: 12; V gene: TRBV9
CDR3 protein: ASSLTTGRRTDTQY; J gene: TRBJ2-3; CDR3 length: 14; V gene: TRBV7-9
CDR3 protein: ASKVTGGIDGYT; J gene: TRBJ1-2; CDR3 length: 12; V gene: TRBV6-5
CDR3 protein: AISTGLAGGNTGELF; J gene: TRBJ2-2; CDR3 length: 15; V gene: TRBV10-3
CDR3 protein: ASSLPLGTGAPMNTEAF; J gene: TRBJ1-1; CDR3 length: 17; V gene: TRBV28
CDR3 protein: ASSHGQGADDEQF; J gene: TRBJ2-1; CDR3 length: 13; V gene: TRBV4-3
CDR3 protein: ASSLQGHLYQPQH; J gene: TRBJ1-5; CDR3 length: 13; V gene: TRBV28
CDR3 protein: ASSLSAADTQY; J gene: TRBJ2-3; CDR3 length: 11; V gene: TRBV5-4
CDR3 protein: ASSSTPGGEETQY; J gene: TRBJ2-5; CDR3 length: 13; V gene: TRBV5-1
CDR3 protein: ASSYSRRGRNYGYT; J gene: TRBJ1-2; CDR3 length: 14; V gene: TRBV6-5
CDR3 protein: ATAVNYGYT; J gene: TRBJ1-2; CDR3 length: 9; V gene: TRBV28
CDR3 protein: ASTAGGGNTEAF; J gene: TRBJ1-1; CDR3 length: 12; V gene: TRBV9
CDR3 protein: ASSVGPTGELF; J gene: TRBJ2-2; CDR3 length: 11; V gene: TRBV9
CDR3 protein: SVEEGGRVNGYT; J gene: TRBJ1-2; CDR3 length: 12; V gene: TRBV29-1
CDR3 protein: ASSEDRETIY; J gene: TRBJ1-3; CDR3 length: 10; V gene: TRBV7-2
CDR3 protein: AWIRQGSSYEQY; J gene: TRBJ2-7; CDR3 length: 12; V gene: TRBV30
CDR3 protein: ASSEAGRGTQY; J gene: TRBJ2-5; CDR3 length: 11; V gene: TRBV6-1
CDR3 protein: ASSSRGGSYEQY; J gene: TRBJ2-7; CDR3 length: 12; V gene: TRBV6-5
CDR3 protein: ASSLAGTPNYGYT; J gene: TRBJ1-2; CDR3 length: 13; V gene: TRBV7-9
CDR3 protein: ASSIATGVGKNIQY; J gene: TRBJ2-4; CDR3 length: 14; V gene: TRBV19
CDR3 protein: ASSRQGAGADTQY; J gene: TRBJ2-3; CDR3 length: 13; V gene: TRBV7-6
CDR3 protein: ASSHRGTDTQY; J gene: TRBJ2-3; CDR3 length: 11; V gene: TRBV4-3
CDR3 protein: SVASGYEQY; J gene: TRBJ2-7; CDR3 length: 9; V gene: TRBV29-1
CDR3 protein: ASTPGQGAVEAF; J gene: TRBJ1-1; CDR3 length: 12; V gene: TRBV6-1
CDR3 protein: ASSQGRTYEQY; J gene: TRBJ2-7; CDR3 length: 11; V gene: TRBV4-3
CDR3 protein: ASSLADRGPAGGYGYT; J gene: TRBJ1-2; CDR3 length: 16; V gene: TRBV5-6
CDR3 protein: SVAPLDEQY; J gene: TRBJ2-7; CDR3 length: 9; V gene: TRBV20-1
CDR3 protein: ASSGPGTGVGDTQY; J gene: TRBJ2-3; CDR3 length: 14; V gene: TRBV19
CDR3 protein: ALIQGVHEQY; J gene: TRBJ2-7; CDR3 length: 10; V gene: TRBV30
CDR3 protein: ASSLGQFNTEAF; J gene: TRBJ1-1; CDR3 length: 12; V gene: TRBV7-2
CDR3 protein: ASSFREAADTQY; J gene: TRBJ2-3; CDR3 length: 12; V gene: TRBV28
CDR3 protein: ASSLAVDYEQY; J gene: TRBJ2-7; CDR3 length: 11; V gene: TRBV19
CDR3 protein: ASSLDSRGGETQY; J gene: TRBJ2-5; CDR3 length: 13; V gene: TRBV5-4
CDR3 protein: ASSLSLPSGGYNEQF; J gene: TRBJ2-1; CDR3 length: 15; V gene: TRBV28
CDR3 protein: ASSPGGQLNQPQH; J gene: TRBJ1-5; CDR3 length: 13; V gene: TRBV9
CDR3 protein: ASSGSQGGNYGYT; J gene: TRBJ1-2; CDR3 length: 13; V gene: TRBV6-1
CDR3 protein: ASSLVPQYEAF; J gene: TRBJ1-1; CDR3 length: 11; V gene: TRBV5-1
CDR3 protein: ASSQDPYQPQH; J gene: TRBJ1-5; CDR3 length: 11; V gene: TRBV4-1
CDR3 protein: ASSNRGTGNTIY; J gene: TRBJ1-3; CDR3 length: 12; V gene: TRBV6-5
CDR3 protein: ASSQDVGANYGYT; J gene: TRBJ1-2; CDR3 length: 13; V gene: TRBV4-3
CDR3 protein: ASSSTSGVPGELF; J gene: TRBJ2-2; CDR3 length: 13; V gene: TRBV7-9
CDR3 protein: ASSWAGQGTDTQY; J gene: TRBJ2-3; CDR3 length: 13; V gene: TRBV5-8
CDR3 protein: ASSYQGWTEAF; J gene: TRBJ1-1; CDR3 length: 11; V gene: TRBV6-6
CDR3 protein: LTSRGTEAF; J gene: TRBJ1-1; CDR3 length: 9; V gene: TRBV29-1